What follows describes a single T cell receptor beta chain. Trimming cost V 6 bases and J 9 bases, with 15 bases left between them. This CDR3 has 13 residues. In germline, CDR1 is MDHEN, CDR2 SYDVKM. The library was built from about 370 ng RNA with molecular barcoded adaptors for alpha/delta and beta/gamma chains. TCRdb re-called the reads through MiXCR, storing one row per CDR3 protein. The sample records 100,000 to 150,000 distinct CDR3 sequences, 10% to 15% being singletons. These data come from a study of read filtering for tumor transcriptome and immune sequencing. This TCR was sampled from a donor at least 40 years old with multiple myeloma. The chain has TRBV28 and TRBJ2-1; TRBD2 is a possible D gene (5 bases). Sequenced material: a population of CD138-negative cells sorted from bone marrow. DNA for the CDR3: TGTGCCAGCAGCGCGGGCCCTAGCCCTGAGCAGTTCTTC. As protein: CASSAGPSPEQFF.